The clone carrying this T cell receptor (beta chain) was seen a single time. The antigen is undetermined. In germline, CDR1 is SGDLS, CDR2 YYNGEE. Trimming took 0 bases from V and 1 from J, leaving 10 bases between them. This CDR3 contains 15 residues. With 60 Vbeta and 13 Jbeta primers, the PCR was carried out. Here immunoSEQ multiplex PCR was the method, and the copy in TCRdb shows in-frame clones only, minus some. This table holds around 190,000 clones, 65% to 85% found once. This sample stems from a study of cytomegalovirus exposure and HLA in healthy donors. Study-wide findings and caveats: Reportedly, TCR beta sequences accurately predicted HLA-A and HLA-B alleles in most subjects. Immune exposure data for these donors was limited to CMV serostatus.

The chain carries TRBV9 and TRBJ1-1; D unclear. The TCR sequence derives from a woman in her twenties or thirties in good health and CMV-seronegative. Sequenced sample: PBMCs. In DNA form, the CDR3 reads TGTGCCAGCAGCGTAGTGATGAGACAGAACACTGAAGCTTTCTTT. It is translated as CASSVVMRQNTEAFF. Full variable domain (missing parts from reference TRBV9 and TRBJ1-1): DSGVTQTPKHLITATGQRVTLRCSPRSGDLSVYWYQQSLDQGLQFLIQYYNGEERAKGNILERFSAQQFPDLHSELNLSSLELGDSALYFCASSVVMRQNTEAFFGQGTRLTVV.